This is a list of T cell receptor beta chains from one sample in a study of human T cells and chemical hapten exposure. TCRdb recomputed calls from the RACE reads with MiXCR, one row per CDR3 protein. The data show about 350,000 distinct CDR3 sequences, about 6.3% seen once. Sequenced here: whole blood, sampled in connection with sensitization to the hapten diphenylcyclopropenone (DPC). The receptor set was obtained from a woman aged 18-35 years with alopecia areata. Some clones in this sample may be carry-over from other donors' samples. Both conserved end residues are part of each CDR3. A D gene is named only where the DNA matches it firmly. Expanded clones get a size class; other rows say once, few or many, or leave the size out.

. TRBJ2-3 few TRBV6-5 TGTGCCAGCAGTTACTCGAGTCTCAACGGCTACACAGATACGCAGTATTTT CASSYSSLNGYTDTQYF
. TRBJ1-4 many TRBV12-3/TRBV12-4 TGTGCCAGCAGTTTTGCCCAGGGTGGCGAAAAACTGTTTTTT CASSFAQGGEKLFF
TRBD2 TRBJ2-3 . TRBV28 TGTGCCAGCGGAAAATTAGCGGGGGCCGGCACAGATACGCAGTATTTT CASGKLAGAGTDTQYF
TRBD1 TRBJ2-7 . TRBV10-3 TGTGCCATCGGGGACAGGGGGCAGGATGAGCAGTACTTC CAIGDRGQDEQYF
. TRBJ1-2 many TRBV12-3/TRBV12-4 TGTGCCAGCAGCCCCAGACTTGCCGGCGGTTTTCCGGGGGGCCTAGGAAACTATGGCTACACCTTC CASSPRLAGGFPGGLGNYGYTF
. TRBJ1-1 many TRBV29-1 TGCAGCTCTACCGGACAGCTGAACACTGAAGCTTTCTTT CSSTGQLNTEAFF
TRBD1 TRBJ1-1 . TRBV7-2 TGTGCCAGCAGCTTATCAGGGACAGTACAGAACACTGAAGCTTTCTTT CASSLSGTVQNTEAFF
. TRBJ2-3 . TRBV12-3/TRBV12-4 TGTGCCAGCAGTTCCATAAGCGCAGATACGCAGTATTTT CASSSISADTQYF
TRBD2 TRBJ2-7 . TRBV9 TGTGCCAGCAGCGTAGGGCCCGGGACTAGTTTATACGAGCAGTACTTC CASSVGPGTSLYEQYF
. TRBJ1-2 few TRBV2 TGTGCCAGCAGTGTCAGGATCGAGGGCTACACCTTC CASSVRIEGYTF
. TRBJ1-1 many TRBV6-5 TGTGCCAGCAGTTACTCTGCGAACACTGAAGCTTTCTTT CASSYSANTEAFF
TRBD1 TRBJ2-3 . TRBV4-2 TGTGCCAGCAGCCTGAGGACAGGGGGGAACACAGATACGCAGTATTTT CASSLRTGGNTDTQYF
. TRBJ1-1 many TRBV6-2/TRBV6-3 TGTGCCAGCAGTTACGGAAACACAGGGATTACTGAAGCTTTCTTT CASSYGNTGITEAFF
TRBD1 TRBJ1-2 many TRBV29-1 TGCAGCGTTACACCCGGGACAGGGGCTACCAACTATGGCTACACCTTC CSVTPGTGATNYGYTF
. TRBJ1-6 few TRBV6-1 TGTGCCAGCAGTGAAGGGGTGGCCTATAATTCACCCCTCCACTTT CASSEGVAYNSPLHF
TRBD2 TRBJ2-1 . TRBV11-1 TGTGCCAGCAGCCGGGGGGGAGTGCAGTTCTTC CASSRGGVQFF
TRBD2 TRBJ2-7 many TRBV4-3 TGCGCCAGCAGCCCCGGGAGGCTAGCGGGGGTAGTCGAGCAGTACTTC CASSPGRLAGVVEQYF
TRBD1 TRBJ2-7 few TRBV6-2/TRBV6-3 TGTGCCAGCAGTTCAGGGACAGGACTCTACGAGCAGTACTTC CASSSGTGLYEQYF
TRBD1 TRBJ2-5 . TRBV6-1 TGTGCCAGCAGGATATGGGGAGAGGGACAGGGAGAATCCCCGGAGACCCAGTACTTC CASRIWGEGQGESPETQYF
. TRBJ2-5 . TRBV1 TGCACCAGCAGCCACCCCGGATGGACCCAGTACTTC CTSSHPGWTQYF
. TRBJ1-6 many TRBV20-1 TGCAGTGCTCGTCTGGAGTCGGGCCATTATAATTCACCCCTCCACTTT CSARLESGHYNSPLHF
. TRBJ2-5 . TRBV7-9 TGTGCCAGCAGCTTGGGGACTCGCGGAGGAGAGACCCAGTACTTC CASSLGTRGGETQYF
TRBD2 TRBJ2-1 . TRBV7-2 TGTGCCAGCAGCTTATGGGCGGGAGGGAACAATGAGCAGTTCTTC CASSLWAGGNNEQFF
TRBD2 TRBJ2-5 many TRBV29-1 TGCAGCGCCCCACCCCGACTAGCGGGGCTTGCCCAGTACTTC CSAPPRLAGLAQYF
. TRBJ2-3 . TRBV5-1 TGCGCCAGCAGCTTGATGAGGGTTACAGATACGCAGTATTTT CASSLMRVTDTQYF
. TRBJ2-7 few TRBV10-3 TGTGCCATCAGCGTTCAGAAGGGACCCTACGAGCAGTACTTC CAISVQKGPYEQYF
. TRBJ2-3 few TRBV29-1 TGCAGCGTTGAACTCTGGACTGGACCAGATACGCAGTATTTT CSVELWTGPDTQYF
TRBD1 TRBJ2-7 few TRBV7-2 TGTGCCAGCAGCCCCGGACAGGGGAGGATAATTCTCTACGAGCAGTACTTC CASSPGQGRIILYEQYF